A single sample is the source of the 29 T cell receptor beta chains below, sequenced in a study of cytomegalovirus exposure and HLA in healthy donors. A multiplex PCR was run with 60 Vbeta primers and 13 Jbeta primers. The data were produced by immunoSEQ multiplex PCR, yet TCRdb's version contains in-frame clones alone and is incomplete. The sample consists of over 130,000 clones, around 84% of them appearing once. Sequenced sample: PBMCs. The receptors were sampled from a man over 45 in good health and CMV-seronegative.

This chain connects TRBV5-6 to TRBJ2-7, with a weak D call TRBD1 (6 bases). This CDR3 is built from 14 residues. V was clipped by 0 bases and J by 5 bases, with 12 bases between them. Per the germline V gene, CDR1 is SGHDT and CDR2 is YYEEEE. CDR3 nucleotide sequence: TGTGCCAGCAGCTTGGTTGGGACAAATAACGAGCAGTACTTC. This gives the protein CASSLVGTNNEQYF.

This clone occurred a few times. The CDR3 spells CASKRGRGYEAFF. The CDR3 nucleotides are TGTGCCAGTAAGCGGGGCCGGGGATATGAAGCTTTCTTT. The rearrangement joins TRBV19 to TRBJ1-1; TRBD1 might be the D (5 bases). The CDR3 extends over 13 amino acids. V dropped 7 bases and J dropped 7 bases, with 16 bases sitting between them. Germline V gene data show CDR1 as LNHDA and CDR2 as SQIVND (reference sequence). Supplemented by reference TRBV19 and TRBJ1-1, the full variable domain reads DGGITQSPKYLFRKEGQNVTLSCEQNLNHDAMYWYRQDPGQGLRLIYYSQIVNDFQKGDIAEGYSVSREKKESFPLTVTSAQKNPTAFYLCASKRGRGYEAFFGQGTRLTVV.

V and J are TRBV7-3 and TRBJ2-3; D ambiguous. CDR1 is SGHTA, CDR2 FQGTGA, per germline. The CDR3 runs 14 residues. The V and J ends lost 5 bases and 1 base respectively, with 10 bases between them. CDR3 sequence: CASSPGAGTDTQYF. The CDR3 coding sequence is TGTGCCAGCAGCCCAGGCGCTGGCACAGATACGCAGTATTTT.

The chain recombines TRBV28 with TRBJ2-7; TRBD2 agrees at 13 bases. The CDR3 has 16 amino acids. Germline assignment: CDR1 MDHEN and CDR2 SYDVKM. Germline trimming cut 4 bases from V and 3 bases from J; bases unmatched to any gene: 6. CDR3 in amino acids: CASSSGTSGVYYEQYF. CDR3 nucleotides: TGTGCCAGCAGTTCTGGGACTAGCGGGGTTTACTACGAGCAGTACTTC.

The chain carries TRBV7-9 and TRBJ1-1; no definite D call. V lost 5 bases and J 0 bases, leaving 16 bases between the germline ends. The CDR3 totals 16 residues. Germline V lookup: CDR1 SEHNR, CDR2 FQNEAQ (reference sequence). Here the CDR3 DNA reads TGTGCCAGCAGCCCTGGCAGTTCGCCCGTGAACACTGAAGCTTTCTTT. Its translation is CASSPGSSPVNTEAFF. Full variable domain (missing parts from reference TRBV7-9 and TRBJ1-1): DTGVSQNPRHKITKRGQNVTFRCDPISEHNRLYWYRQTLGQGPEFLTYFQNEAQLEKSRLLSDRFSAERPKGSFSTLEIQRTEQGDSAMYLCASSPGSSPVNTEAFFGQGTRLTVV.

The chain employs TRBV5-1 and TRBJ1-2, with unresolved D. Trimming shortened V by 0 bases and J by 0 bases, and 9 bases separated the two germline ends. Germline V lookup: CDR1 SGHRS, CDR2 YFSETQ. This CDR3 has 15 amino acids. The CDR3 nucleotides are TGCGCCAGCAGCTTGGTGGCGGGTACTAACTATGGCTACACCTTC. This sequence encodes CASSLVAGTNYGYTF.

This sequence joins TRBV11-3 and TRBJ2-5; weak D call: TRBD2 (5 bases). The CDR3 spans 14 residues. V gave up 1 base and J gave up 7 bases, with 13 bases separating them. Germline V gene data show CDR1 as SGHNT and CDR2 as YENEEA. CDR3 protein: CASSLGQAAGTQYF. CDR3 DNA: TGTGCCAGCAGCTTAGGCCAGGCGGCGGGGACCCAGTACTTC.

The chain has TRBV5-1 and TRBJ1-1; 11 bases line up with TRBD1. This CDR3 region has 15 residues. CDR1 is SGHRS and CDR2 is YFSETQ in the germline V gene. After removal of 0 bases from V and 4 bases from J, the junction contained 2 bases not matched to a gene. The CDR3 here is CASSLAGTGGTEAFF. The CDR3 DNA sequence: TGCGCCAGCAGCTTGGCCGGGACAGGGGGCACTGAAGCTTTCTTT.

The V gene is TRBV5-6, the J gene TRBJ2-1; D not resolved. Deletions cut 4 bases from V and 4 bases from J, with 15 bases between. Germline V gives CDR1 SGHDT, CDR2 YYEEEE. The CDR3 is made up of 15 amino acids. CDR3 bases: TGTGCCAGCAGCCGACCGGAGCCCAAATACAATGAGCAGTTCTTC. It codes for CASSRPEPKYNEQFF. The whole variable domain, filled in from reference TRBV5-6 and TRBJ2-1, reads DAGVTQSPTHLIKTRGQQVTLRCSPKSGHDTVSWYQQALGQGPQFIFQYYEEEERQRGNFPDRFSGHQFPNYSSELNVNALLLGDSALYLCASSRPEPKYNEQFFGPGTRLTVL.

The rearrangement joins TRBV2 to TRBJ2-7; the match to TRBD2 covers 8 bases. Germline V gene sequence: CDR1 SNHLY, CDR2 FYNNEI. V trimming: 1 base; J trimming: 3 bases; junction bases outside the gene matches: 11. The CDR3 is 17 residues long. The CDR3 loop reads CASSEGTPGLVYYEQYF. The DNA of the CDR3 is TGTGCCAGCAGTGAAGGAACACCGGGACTAGTTTACTACGAGCAGTACTTC.

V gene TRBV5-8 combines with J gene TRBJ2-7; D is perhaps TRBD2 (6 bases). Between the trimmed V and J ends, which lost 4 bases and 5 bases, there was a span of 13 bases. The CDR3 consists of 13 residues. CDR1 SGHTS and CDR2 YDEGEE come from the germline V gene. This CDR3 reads CASSPLPGDEQYF. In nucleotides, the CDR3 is TGTGCCAGCAGCCCCCTTCCGGGGGACGAGCAGTACTTC. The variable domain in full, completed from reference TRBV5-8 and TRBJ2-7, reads EAGVTQSPTHLIKTRGQQATLRCSPISGHTSVYWYQQALGLGLQFLLWYDEGEERNRGNFPPRFSGRQFPNYSSELNVNALELEDSALYLCASSPLPGDEQYFGPGTRLTVT.

The CDR3 sequence is CASSLVLAGDRDNEQFF. The CDR3 DNA reads as TGCGCCAGCAGCTTGGTACTAGCGGGAGACCGAGACAATGAGCAGTTCTTC. The chain uses TRBV5-1 and TRBJ2-1; 11 bases fit TRBD2. There are 17 residues in the CDR3. Germline V gene sequence: CDR1 SGHRS, CDR2 YFSETQ. V dropped 0 bases and J dropped 5; count of bases not matched to a gene: 7.

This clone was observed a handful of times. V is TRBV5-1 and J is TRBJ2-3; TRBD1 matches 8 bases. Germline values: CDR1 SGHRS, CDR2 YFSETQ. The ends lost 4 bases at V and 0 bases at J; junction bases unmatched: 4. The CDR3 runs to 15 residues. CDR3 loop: CASSPRQGSTDTQYF. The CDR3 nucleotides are TGCGCCAGCAGCCCCAGACAGGGGAGCACAGATACGCAGTATTTT. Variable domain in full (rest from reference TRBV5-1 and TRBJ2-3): KAGVTQTPRYLIKTRGQQVTLSCSPISGHRSVSWYQQTPGQGLQFLFEYFSETQRNKGNFPGRFSGRQFSNSRSEMNVSTLELGDSALYLCASSPRQGSTDTQYFGPGTRLTVL.

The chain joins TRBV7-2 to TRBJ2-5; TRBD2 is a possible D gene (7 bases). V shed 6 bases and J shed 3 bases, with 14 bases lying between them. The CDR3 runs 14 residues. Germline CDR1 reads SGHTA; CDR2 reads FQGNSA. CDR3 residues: CASRSGGHEETQYF. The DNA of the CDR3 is TGTGCCAGCAGATCGGGGGGCCACGAAGAGACCCAGTACTTC.

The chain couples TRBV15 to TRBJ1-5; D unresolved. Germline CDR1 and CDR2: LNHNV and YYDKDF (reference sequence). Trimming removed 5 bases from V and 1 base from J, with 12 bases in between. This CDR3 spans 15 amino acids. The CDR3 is CATSAGRESNQPQHF. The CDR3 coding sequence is TGTGCCACCAGCGCGGGTAGGGAAAGCAATCAGCCCCAGCATTTT.

In DNA form, the CDR3 reads TGTGCCAGCAGCTTAAGCCCAGGGGGGACCGCTGAAGCTTTCTTT. Translated: CASSLSPGGTAEAFF. The chain combines TRBV7-3 with TRBJ1-1; 7 nucleotides agree with TRBD1. V lost 1 base to trimming and J lost 6 bases; unmatched junction nucleotides: 8. Germline V lookup: CDR1 SGHTA, CDR2 FQGTGA. There are 15 residues in the CDR3.

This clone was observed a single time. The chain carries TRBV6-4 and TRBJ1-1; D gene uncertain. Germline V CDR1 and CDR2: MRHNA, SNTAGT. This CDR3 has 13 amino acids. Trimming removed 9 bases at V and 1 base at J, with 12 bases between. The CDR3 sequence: CASASEGNTEAFF. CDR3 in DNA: TGTGCCAGTGCGAGCGAGGGGAACACTGAAGCTTTCTTT.

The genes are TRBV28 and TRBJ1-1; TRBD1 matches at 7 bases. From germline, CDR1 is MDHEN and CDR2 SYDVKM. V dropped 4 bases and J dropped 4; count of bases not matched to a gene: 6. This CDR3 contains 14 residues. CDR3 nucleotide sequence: TGTGCCAGCAGTTCCGGACAGGCCCGCACTGAAGCTTTCTTT. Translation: CASSSGQARTEAFF.

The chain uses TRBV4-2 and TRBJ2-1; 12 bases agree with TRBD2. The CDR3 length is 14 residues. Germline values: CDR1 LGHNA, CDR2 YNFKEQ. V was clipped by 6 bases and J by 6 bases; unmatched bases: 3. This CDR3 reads CASSPSGRGNEQFF. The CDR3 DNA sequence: TGTGCCAGCAGTCCTAGCGGGAGGGGCAATGAGCAGTTCTTC.

CDR3 DNA: TGTGCCAGCAGCTTAGTTAGAACCGGGGAGCTGTTTTTT. The encoded protein is CASSLVRTGELFF. The J gene is TRBJ2-2, the V gene TRBV7-2; D is unclear. The CDR3 is 13 amino acids. Trimming removed 1 base at V and 5 bases at J, with 5 bases between. Germline assignment: CDR1 SGHTA and CDR2 FQGNSA.

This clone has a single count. This CDR3 reads CASVLTGGPSGANVLTF. The DNA of the CDR3 is TGTGCCAGCGTGCTGACAGGGGGCCCCTCTGGGGCCAACGTCCTGACTTTC. The rearrangement uses TRBV28 and TRBJ2-6, with TRBD1 matching 10 bases. The V gene end was trimmed by 8 bases and the J gene end by 0 bases; junction bases not matched to a gene: 7. Germline V gene lookup returns CDR1 MDHEN and CDR2 SYDVKM. There are 17 residues in the CDR3.

The CDR3 coding sequence is TGTGCCAGCAGCTCGGACAGCTTAAACACTGAAGCTTTCTTT. It is translated as CASSSDSLNTEAFF. This chain links TRBV5-4 with TRBJ1-1; a weak D match, TRBD1 (6 bases). V was clipped by 3 bases and J by 2 bases, with 11 bases between them. The CDR3 consists of 14 residues. From germline, CDR1 is SGHNT and CDR2 YYREEE (reference sequence).

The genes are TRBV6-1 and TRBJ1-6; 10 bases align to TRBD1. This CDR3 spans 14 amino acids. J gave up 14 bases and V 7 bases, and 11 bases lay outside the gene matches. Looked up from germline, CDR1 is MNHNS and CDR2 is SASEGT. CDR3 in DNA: TGTGCCAGCACTAGGGACAGGGGCCCCGAGTCCCTCCACTTT. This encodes CASTRDRGPESLHF.

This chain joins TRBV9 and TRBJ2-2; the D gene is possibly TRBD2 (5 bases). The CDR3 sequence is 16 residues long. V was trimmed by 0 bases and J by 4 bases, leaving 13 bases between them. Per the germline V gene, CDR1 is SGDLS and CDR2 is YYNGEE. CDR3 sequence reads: CASSVDPAAVTGELFF. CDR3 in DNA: TGTGCCAGCAGCGTAGATCCAGCGGCGGTCACCGGGGAGCTGTTTTTT.

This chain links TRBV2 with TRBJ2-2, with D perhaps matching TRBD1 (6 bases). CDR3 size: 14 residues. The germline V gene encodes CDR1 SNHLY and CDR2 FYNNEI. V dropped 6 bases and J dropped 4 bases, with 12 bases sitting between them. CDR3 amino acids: CASRGWTATGELFF. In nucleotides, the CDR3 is TGTGCCAGCAGGGGTTGGACAGCCACCGGGGAGCTGTTTTTT.

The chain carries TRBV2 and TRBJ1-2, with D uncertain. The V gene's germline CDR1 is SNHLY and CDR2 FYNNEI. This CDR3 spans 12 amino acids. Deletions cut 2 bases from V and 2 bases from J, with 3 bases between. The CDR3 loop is CASSEQNYGYTF. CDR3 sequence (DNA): TGTGCCAGCAGTGAACAGAACTATGGCTACACCTTC.

CDR3 amino acids: CASSHSGNSGNTIYF. The CDR3 bases are TGTGCCAGCAGCCATTCAGGGAACTCTGGAAACACCATATATTTT. The gene calls are TRBV4-2 and TRBJ1-3, with D tentatively TRBD1 (5 bases). There are 15 residues in the CDR3. V gave up 3 bases and J gave up 0 bases, with 9 bases separating them. Per the germline V gene, CDR1 is LGHNA and CDR2 is YNFKEQ.

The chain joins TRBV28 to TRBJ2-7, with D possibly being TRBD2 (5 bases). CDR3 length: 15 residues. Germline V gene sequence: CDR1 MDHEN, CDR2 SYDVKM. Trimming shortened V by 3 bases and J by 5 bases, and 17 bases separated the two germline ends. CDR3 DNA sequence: TGTGCCAGCAGTTTGCCGGGATCCATCATGGACGAGCAGTACTTC. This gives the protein CASSLPGSIMDEQYF.

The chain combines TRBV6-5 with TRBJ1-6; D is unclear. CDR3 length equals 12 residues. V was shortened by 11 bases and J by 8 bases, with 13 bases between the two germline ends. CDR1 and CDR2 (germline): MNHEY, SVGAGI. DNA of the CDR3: TGTGCCGTACACACCGGAGATTCACCCCTCCACTTT. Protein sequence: CAVHTGDSPLHF.